Listed below are T cell receptor beta chains from one sample, sequenced in a study of cytomegalovirus exposure and HLA in healthy donors. Measured with immunoSEQ multiplex PCR; TCRdb has only the in-frame clones, and not every one. Of 100,000 to 150,000 clones listed, around 78% are singletons. The sequenced sample was PBMCs. Receptors were obtained from a man aged 35-49 years in good health and CMV-seronegative. The CDR3 runs from the conserved cysteine through the conserved F or W. Not every row has a clone size; where given, it reads once, few, many or a size class.

v_gene	j_gene	abundance	CDR3aa
TRBV11-3	TRBJ2-1	few	CASSSTLGLAGGNEQFF
TRBV7-2	TRBJ1-1	.	CASSLGRGLNTEAFF
TRBV28	TRBJ1-4	once	CASRRGGMEKLFF
TRBV7-9	TRBJ2-3	once	CASSLQTGNTDTQYF
TRBV18	TRBJ1-2	few	CASSPAGTGLLQDGYTF
TRBV11-2	TRBJ2-2	.	CASSLEGAANTGELFF
TRBV7-2	TRBJ2-3	.	CASSIGVTGESYF
TRBV5-6	TRBJ1-2	.	CASSPPGQGVYGYTF
TRBV28	TRBJ1-6	.	CASSLSGDYSPLHF
TRBV7-9	TRBJ1-1	.	CASTLPGQGGETEAFF
TRBV7-2	TRBJ1-3	.	CASSLTGGAGNTIYF
TRBV15	TRBJ1-6	once	CATQTSSYNSPLHF
TRBV10-3	TRBJ1-6	.	CAISDLGQSNSPLHF
TRBV5-6	TRBJ1-2	.	CASTLIRGYNYGYTF
TRBV19	TRBJ1-2	.	CASSMLANYGYTF
TRBV27	TRBJ2-2	.	CASSPTGVYTGELFF
TRBV5-1	TRBJ2-2	.	CASSPRTDTTGELFF
TRBV7-8	TRBJ2-2	few	CASSRGTGGALDTGELFF
TRBV7-8	TRBJ2-1	.	CASSLASGGVYNEQFF
TRBV30	TRBJ1-4	once	CAHQGQGNEKLFF
TRBV5-1	TRBJ1-1	.	CASSPLPDTEAFF
TRBV5-4	TRBJ2-7	.	CASSLLGGRGPYEQYF
TRBV19	TRBJ1-3	.	CASSNQDSGNTIYF
TRBV30	TRBJ2-7	.	CAWKLGSGGYEQYF
TRBV7-2	TRBJ2-3	.	CASSLLGPGGPDTQYF
TRBV19	TRBJ1-6	few	CASRIQGSFSPLHF
TRBV21-1	TRBJ1-6	.	CASSNVLNSPLHF
TRBV5-1	TRBJ2-2	.	CASSLEGTANTGELFF
TRBV7-9	TRBJ2-1	.	CASSRPSGGATEQFF
TRBV11-2	TRBJ1-6	.	CASSLGGTGDRNSPLHF
TRBV9	TRBJ2-5	few	CASSVVAVGGQATQYF
TRBV4-1	TRBJ2-3	.	CASSQKLAWDTQYF
TRBV10-3	TRBJ2-5	.	CAISDWASGGQETQYF
TRBV7-9	TRBJ2-5	.	CASSSKETQYF
TRBV7-8	TRBJ1-2	.	CASSRQGGYTF
TRBV6-5	TRBJ1-1	.	CASRRGQQAFF
TRBV7-9	TRBJ2-1	.	CASSPEEQFF
TRBV5-1	TRBJ1-4	.	CASSQDSATNEKLFF
TRBV7-9	TRBJ1-1	.	CASSPKRRVGTEAFF
TRBV19	TRBJ2-2	once	CASSTGLGELFF
TRBV19	TRBJ1-5	few	CATLPGGRANQPQHF
TRBV5-1	TRBJ2-5	.	CASSPRVQETQYF
TRBV13	TRBJ2-7	.	CASSPRGEGGSYEQYF
TRBV25-1	TRBJ1-3	.	CASSEWLRPDNSGNTIYF
TRBV5-6	TRBJ2-6	.	CASSLYFPGANVLTF
TRBV5-1	TRBJ2-5	.	CASSLEGPQETQYF
TRBV5-6	TRBJ2-5	.	CASRLTGLYGTQYF
TRBV25-1	TRBJ2-3	.	CASSESRSTDTQYF
TRBV28	TRBJ1-1	.	CASRTPGGFMNTEAFF
TRBV5-4	TRBJ1-1	.	CASSLNTGVTEAFF
TRBV5-5	TRBJ1-1	few	CASSYHRGTEAFF
TRBV27	TRBJ2-7	.	CASSFMDTYEQYF
TRBV6-6	TRBJ1-1	.	CASTDRMNTEAFF
TRBV7-2	TRBJ2-2	.	CASSLEGAMNTGELFF
TRBV18	TRBJ2-3	.	CASSPGGRFSAQYF